The text below deals with one TCR beta chain. As yet, its antigen is unknown. Primed by a sample-barcoded 5' primer and a J-beta primer mix, a second PCR proceeded for about 7 to 12 cycles. MiXCR, applied by TCRdb to the 5' RACE reads, yields one record per CDR3 protein. In the table there are around 1,000,000 distinct CDR3 sequences, under 30% of which are singletons. This record comes from a study of blood T cells in healthy people across ages. Study-level findings and limits: Age brought a roughly linear fall in TCR beta diversity measured per million T cells.

The CDR3 runs 11 residues. From germline, CDR1 is MNHEY and CDR2 SMNVEV (reference sequence). Between the trimmed V and J ends, which lost 4 bases and 6 bases, there was a span of 7 bases. Staff drew roughly 10 milliliters of peripheral blood from each donor. The data were also submitted as part of a second study, on T cells of mothers and their children.

The sample comprised blood. The chain uses TRBV27 and TRBJ2-7, with no clear D. The clonotype was recovered from a girl aged 2 to 10 in good health. The CDR3 bases are TGTGCCAGCAGTTCAGATCGCGAGCAGTACTTC. It translates to CASSSDREQYF.